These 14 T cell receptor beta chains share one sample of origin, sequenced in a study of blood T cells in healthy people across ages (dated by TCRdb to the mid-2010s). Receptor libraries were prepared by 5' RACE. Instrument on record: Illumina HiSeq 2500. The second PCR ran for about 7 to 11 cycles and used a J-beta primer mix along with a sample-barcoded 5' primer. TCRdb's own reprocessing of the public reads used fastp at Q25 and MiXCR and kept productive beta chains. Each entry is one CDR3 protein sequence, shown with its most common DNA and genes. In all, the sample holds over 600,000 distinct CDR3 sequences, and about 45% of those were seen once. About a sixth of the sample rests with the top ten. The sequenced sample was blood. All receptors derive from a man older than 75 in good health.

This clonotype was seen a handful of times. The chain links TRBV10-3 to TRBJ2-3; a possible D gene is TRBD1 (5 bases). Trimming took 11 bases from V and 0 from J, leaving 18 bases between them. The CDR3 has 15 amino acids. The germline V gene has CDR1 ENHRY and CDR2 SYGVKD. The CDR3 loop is CAAAGYGDSTDTQYF. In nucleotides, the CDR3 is TGTGCCGCGGCAGGGTATGGAGATAGCACAGATACGCAGTATTTT.

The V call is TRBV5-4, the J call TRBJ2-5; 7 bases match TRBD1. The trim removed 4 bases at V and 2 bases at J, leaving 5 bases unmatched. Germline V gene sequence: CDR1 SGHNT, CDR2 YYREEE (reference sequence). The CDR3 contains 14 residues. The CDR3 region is CASSVGQRQETQYF. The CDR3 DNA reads TGTGCCAGCAGCGTGGGACAGCGACAAGAGACCCAGTACTTC.

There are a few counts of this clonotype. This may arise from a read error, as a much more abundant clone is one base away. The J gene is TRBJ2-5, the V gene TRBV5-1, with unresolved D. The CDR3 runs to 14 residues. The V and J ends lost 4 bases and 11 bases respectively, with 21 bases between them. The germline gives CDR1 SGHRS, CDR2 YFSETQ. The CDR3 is CASSRSRADNEQYF. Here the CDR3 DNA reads TGCGCCAGCAGCAGGAGTCGAGCTGACAATGAGCAGTACTTC. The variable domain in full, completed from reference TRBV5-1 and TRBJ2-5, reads KAGVTQTPRYLIKTRGQQVTLSCSPISGHRSVSWYQQTPGQGLQFLFEYFSETQRNKGNFPGRFSGRQFSNSRSEMNVSTLELGDSALYLCASSRSRADNEQYFGPGTRLLVL.

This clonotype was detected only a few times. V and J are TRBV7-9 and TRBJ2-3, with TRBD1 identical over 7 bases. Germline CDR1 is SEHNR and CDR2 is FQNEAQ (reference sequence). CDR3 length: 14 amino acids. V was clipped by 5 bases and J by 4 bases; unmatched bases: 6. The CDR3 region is CASSPGQSPDTQYF. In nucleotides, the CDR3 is TGTGCCAGCAGCCCGGGACAGTCCCCAGATACGCAGTATTTT.

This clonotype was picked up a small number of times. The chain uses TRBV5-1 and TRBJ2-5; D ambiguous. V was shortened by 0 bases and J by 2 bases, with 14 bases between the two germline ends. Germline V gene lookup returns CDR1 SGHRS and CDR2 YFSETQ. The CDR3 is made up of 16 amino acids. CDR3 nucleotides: TGCGCCAGCAGCTTGGGTCGTAGCTTTAGACAAGAGACCCAGTACTTC. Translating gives CASSLGRSFRQETQYF.

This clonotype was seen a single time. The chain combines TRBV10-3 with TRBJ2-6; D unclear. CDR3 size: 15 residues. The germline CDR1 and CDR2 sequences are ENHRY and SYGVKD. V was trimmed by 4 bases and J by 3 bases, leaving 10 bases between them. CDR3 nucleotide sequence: TGTGCCATCAGTGGCGACGAGTATGGGGCCAACGTCCTGACTTTC. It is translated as CAISGDEYGANVLTF.

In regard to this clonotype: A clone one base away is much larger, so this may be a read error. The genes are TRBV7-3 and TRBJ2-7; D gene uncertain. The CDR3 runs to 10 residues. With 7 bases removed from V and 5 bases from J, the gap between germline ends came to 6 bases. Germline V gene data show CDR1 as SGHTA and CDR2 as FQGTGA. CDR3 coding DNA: TGTGCCAGCAACTTCCACGAGCAGTACTTC. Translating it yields CASNFHEQYF.

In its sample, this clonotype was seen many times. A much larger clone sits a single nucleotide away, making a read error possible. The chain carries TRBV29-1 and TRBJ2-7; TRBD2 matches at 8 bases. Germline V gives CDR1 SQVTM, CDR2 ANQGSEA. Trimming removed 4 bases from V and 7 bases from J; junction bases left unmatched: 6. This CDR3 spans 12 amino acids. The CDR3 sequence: CSVVRGGDEQYF. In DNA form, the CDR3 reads TGCAGCGTTGTTCGGGGGGGCGATGAGCAGTACTTC.

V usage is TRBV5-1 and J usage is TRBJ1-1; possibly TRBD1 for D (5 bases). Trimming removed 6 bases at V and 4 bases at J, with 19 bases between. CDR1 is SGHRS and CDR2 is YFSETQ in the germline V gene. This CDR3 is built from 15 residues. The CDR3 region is CASNLWGSGSTEAFF. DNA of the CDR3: TGCGCCAGCAACTTATGGGGGTCTGGTAGCACTGAAGCTTTCTTT.

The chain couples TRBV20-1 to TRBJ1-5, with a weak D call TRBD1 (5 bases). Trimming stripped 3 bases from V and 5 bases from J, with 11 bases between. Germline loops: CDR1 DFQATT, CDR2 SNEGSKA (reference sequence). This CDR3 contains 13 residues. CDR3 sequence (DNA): TGCAGTGCTAGGGGCGAGGGGTATCAGCCCCAGCATTTT. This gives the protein CSARGEGYQPQHF.

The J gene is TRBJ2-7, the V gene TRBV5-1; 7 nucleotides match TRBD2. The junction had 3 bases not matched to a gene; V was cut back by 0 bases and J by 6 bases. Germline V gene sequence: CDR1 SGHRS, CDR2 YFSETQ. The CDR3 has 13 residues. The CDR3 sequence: CASSLGGSCEQYF. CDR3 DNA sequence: TGCGCCAGCAGCTTGGGCGGGAGCTGCGAGCAGTACTTC. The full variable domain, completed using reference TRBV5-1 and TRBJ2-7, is KAGVTQTPRYLIKTRGQQVTLSCSPISGHRSVSWYQQTPGQGLQFLFEYFSETQRNKGNFPGRFSGRQFSNSRSEMNVSTLELGDSALYLCASSLGGSCEQYFGPGTRLTVT.

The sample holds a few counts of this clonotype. The CDR3 loop is CSARDSLASGETQYF. The DNA of the CDR3 is TGCAGTGCTAGAGATTCACTAGCAAGTGGAGAGACCCAGTACTTC. The genes are TRBV20-1 and TRBJ2-5; tentative D call: TRBD2 (6 bases). This CDR3 contains 15 residues. V lost 0 bases, J lost 4 bases, and 15 bases lay in between. CDR1 and CDR2 (germline): DFQATT, SNEGSKA (reference sequence).

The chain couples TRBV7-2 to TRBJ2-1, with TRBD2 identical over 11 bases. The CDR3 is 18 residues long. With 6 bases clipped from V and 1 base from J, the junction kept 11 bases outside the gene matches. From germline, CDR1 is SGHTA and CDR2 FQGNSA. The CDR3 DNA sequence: TGTGCCAGCAGGATCGGACTAGCGGGTCCTAAATCCTACAATGAGCAGTTCTTC. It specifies CASRIGLAGPKSYNEQFF. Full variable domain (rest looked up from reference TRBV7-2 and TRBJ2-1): GAGVSQSPSNKVTEKGKDVELRCDPISGHTALYWYRQSLGQGLEFLIYFQGNSAPDKSGLPSDRFSAERTGGSVSTLTIQRTQQEDSAVYLCASRIGLAGPKSYNEQFFGPGTRLTVL.

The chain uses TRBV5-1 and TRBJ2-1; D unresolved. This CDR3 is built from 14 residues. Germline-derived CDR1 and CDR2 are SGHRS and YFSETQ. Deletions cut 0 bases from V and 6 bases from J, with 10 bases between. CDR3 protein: CASSLDRQFNEQFF. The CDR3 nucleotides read TGCGCCAGCAGCTTGGATCGGCAGTTCAATGAGCAGTTCTTC.